The sequence of this TCR beta chain was determined in a study of blood T cell repertoires in COVID-19. Overall study context: Acute-phase and convalescent COVID-19 samples originated in the United States, Italy and Spain.

J gave up 2 bases and V 4 bases, and 8 bases lay outside the gene matches. Germline V lookup: CDR1 LGHNA, CDR2 YSLEER. This CDR3 comprises 17 residues. Per the study methods: Amplification from reference gene primers served as the basis for estimated nucleated cell counts. The data were produced by immunoSEQ multiplex PCR, yet TCRdb's version contains in-frame clones alone and is incomplete. Clone size and V and J calls were adopted from that table, with D and trimming inferred from the DNA. Of about 670,000 clones listed, about 87% are singletons. The chain carries TRBV4-3 and TRBJ1-6; 7 bases align to TRBD1. The sequence was obtained from a woman aged 18-30 years with acute or convalescent COVID-19. The specimen sequenced was peripheral blood. The CDR3 DNA reads as TGCGCCAGCAGCCGAGAGGACAGGTTTGCCTATAATTCACCCCTCCACTTT. Translated, it gives CASSREDRFAYNSPLHF.